This T cell receptor beta chain was profiled in a study of T cells in Graves' hyperthyroidism and ophthalmopathy. Study outcomes and limitations: Through a model of 13 V-J features, ophthalmopathy was separated from stable hyperthyroidism. Ophthalmopathy prediction by the model preceded onset by a median about 6 months. Blood samples included most of the expanded thyroid clonotypes exceeding 0.001.

This clonotype was recorded many times. Its antigen is as yet unknown. Patients were excluded because of uncontrolled infection, other autoimmune disease, pregnancy or lactation. RNA transcripts were the template for amplifying TCR beta CDR3 regions. Primed by the HTBI set, a first-round RT-PCR was run on the TCR CDR3. TCRdb re-derived calls from the multiplex PCR reads in MiXCR, one entry per CDR3 protein. The repertoire consists of roughly 170,000 distinct CDR3 sequences, with roughly 9.4% occurring once and the leading ten covering more than 20%. The ends were cut back, 5 bases at V and 0 bases at J, with 14 bases in the middle. There are 15 residues in the CDR3. CDR1 is SGHVS and CDR2 is FQNEAQ in the germline V gene.

This receptor was obtained from a woman under 30 with Graves' hyperthyroidism that later progressed to Graves' ophthalmopathy. Sequencing used blood. The chain couples TRBV7-8 to TRBJ2-7; possible D gene TRBD1, 5 bases. The CDR3 sequence is CASSKRGVDSYEQYF. The CDR3 bases are TGTGCCAGCAGCAAAAGGGGCGTCGACTCCTACGAGCAGTACTTC.